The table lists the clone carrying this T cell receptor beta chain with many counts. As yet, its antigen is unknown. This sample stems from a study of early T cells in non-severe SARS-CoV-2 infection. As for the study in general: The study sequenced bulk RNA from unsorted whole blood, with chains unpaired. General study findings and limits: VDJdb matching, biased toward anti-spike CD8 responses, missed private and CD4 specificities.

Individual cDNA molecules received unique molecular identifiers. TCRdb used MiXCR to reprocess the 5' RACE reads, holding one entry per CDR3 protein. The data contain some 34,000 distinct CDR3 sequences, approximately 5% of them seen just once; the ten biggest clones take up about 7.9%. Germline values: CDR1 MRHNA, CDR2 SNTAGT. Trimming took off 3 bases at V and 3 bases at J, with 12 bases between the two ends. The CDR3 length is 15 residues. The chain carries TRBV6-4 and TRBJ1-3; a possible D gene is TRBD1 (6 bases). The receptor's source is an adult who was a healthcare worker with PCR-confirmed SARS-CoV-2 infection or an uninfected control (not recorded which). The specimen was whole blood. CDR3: CASSDTGNHGNTIYF. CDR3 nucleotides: TGTGCCAGCAGTGATACAGGGAATCATGGAAACACCATATATTTT.